Listed here are 5 T cell receptor beta chains from one sample, sequenced in a study of regulatory T cells in long-lasting Graves disease. The authors built TCR beta libraries using iRepertoire HTBI primers and Arm-PCR of CDR3 regions. TCRdb reprocessed the multiplex PCR reads via MiXCR and lists one record per CDR3 protein. The sample records a few hundred thousand distinct CDR3 sequences, approximately 16% being singletons. Time point noted: newly diagnosed GD, antithyroid drugs for less than 3 months. From RNA extracted from PBMCs, the TCR library was made. These data were likewise used in another study, on T cells in Graves' hyperthyroidism and ophthalmopathy.

The material was peripheral blood mononuclear cells (PBMCs), obtained at new diagnosis, from a patient treated with antithyroid drugs. Source of these receptors: a woman younger than 30 with Graves disease.

This clonotype appeared many times. The chain employs TRBV25-1 and TRBJ2-5; 7 bases are shared with TRBD1. The trim removed 9 bases at V and 2 bases at J, leaving 9 bases unmatched. The CDR3 length is 14 residues. Germline V CDR1 and CDR2: MGHDK, SYGVNS. The CDR3 DNA reads TGTGCCAGTGCGACAGGGCCGCTTCAAGAGACCCAGTACTTC. Translation gives CASATGPLQETQYF. Using reference TRBV25-1 and TRBJ2-5 for the parts outside the CDR3, the full variable domain is EADIYQTPRYLVIGTGKKITLECSQTMGHDKMYWYQQDPGMELHLIHYSYGVNSTEKGDLSSESTVSRIRTEHFPLTLESARPSHTSQYLCASATGPLQETQYFGPGTRLLVL.

This clonotype came up many times. A read error may produce the germline difference seen at one junction end. The chain uses TRBV5-1 and TRBJ1-2; no firm D call. CDR3 length: 15 residues. Per the germline V gene, CDR1 is SGHRS and CDR2 is YFSETQ. The CDR3 bases are TGTGCCAGCAGCTTGTATACGGGGACTAACTATGGCTACACCTTC. Translated, it gives CASSLYTGTNYGYTF.

There are many counts of this clonotype. CDR3 region: CASSLYAGVTDTQYF. In DNA, the CDR3 is TGTGCCAGCAGCTTATACGCAGGGGTCACAGATACGCAGTATTTT. The chain carries TRBV7-2 and TRBJ2-3, with D maybe TRBD1 (6 bases). Germline loops: CDR1 SGHTA, CDR2 FQGNSA. Trimming removed 2 bases at V and 2 bases at J, with 11 bases between. The CDR3 consists of 15 residues.

This clonotype was counted many times. This chain connects TRBV27 to TRBJ2-1, with D possibly being TRBD2 (5 bases). V was trimmed by 3 bases and J by 8 bases, leaving 14 bases between them. Germline V gives CDR1 MNHEY, CDR2 SMNVEV (reference sequence). The CDR3 contains 14 residues. The CDR3 DNA follows: TGTGCCAGCAGTTTGACATGGATCGGGGATGAGCAGTTCTTC. Encoded protein: CASSLTWIGDEQFF.

This clonotype was counted a few times. J is TRBJ2-1 and V is TRBV4-1; TRBD2 might be the D (6 bases). This CDR3 contains 14 residues. With 2 bases removed from V and 6 bases from J, the gap between germline ends came to 11 bases. Germline assignment: CDR1 MGHRA and CDR2 YSYEKL. The CDR3 here is CASSQPGRSNEQFF. The CDR3, as DNA: TGCGCCAGCAGCCAACCGGGGAGGAGCAATGAGCAGTTCTTC.